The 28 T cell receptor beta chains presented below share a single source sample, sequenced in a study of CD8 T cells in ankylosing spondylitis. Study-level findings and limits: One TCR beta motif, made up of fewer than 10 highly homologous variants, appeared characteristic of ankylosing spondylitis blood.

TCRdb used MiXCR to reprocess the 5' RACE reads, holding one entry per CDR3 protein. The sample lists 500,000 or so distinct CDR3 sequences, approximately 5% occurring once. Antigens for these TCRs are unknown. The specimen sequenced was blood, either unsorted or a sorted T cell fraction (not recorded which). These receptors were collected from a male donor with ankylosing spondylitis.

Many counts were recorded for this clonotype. The CDR3 sequence: CASSSTSTRTRYEQYF. CDR3 sequence (DNA): TGTGCCAGCAGCTCAACCAGTACCCGGACCCGCTACGAGCAGTACTTC. The genes are TRBV7-2 and TRBJ2-7, with unresolved D. CDR3 length: 16 amino acids. CDR1 SGHTA and CDR2 FQGNSA come from the germline V gene. Deletions cut 4 bases from V and 3 bases from J, with 19 bases between.

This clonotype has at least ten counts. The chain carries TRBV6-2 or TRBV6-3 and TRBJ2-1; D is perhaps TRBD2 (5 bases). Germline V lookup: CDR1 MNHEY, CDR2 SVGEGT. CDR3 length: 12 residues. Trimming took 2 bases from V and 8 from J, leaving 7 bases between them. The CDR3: CASSYREHEQFF. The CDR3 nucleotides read TGTGCCAGCAGTTACAGGGAGCATGAGCAGTTCTTC.

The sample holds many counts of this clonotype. CDR3 nucleotides: TGTGCCAGCGGATCGGTGAACACTGAAGCTTTCTTT. Translating it yields CASGSVNTEAFF. The genes are TRBV28 and TRBJ1-1; D unclear. The CDR3 runs 12 residues. Trimming left V 8 bases short and J 0 bases short, with 7 bases between. Per germline, CDR1 MDHEN and CDR2 SYDVKM.

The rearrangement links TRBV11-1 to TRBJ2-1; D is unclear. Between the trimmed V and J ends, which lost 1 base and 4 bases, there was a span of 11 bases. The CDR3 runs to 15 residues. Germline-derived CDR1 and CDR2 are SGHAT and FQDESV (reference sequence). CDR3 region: CASSLVLSLYNEQFF. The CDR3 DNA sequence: TGTGCCAGCAGCTTAGTTTTAAGTCTATACAATGAGCAGTTCTTC.

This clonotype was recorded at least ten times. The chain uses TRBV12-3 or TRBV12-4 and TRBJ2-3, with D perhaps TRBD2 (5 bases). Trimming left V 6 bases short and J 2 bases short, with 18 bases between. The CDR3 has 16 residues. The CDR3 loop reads CASSPARAGNTDTQYF. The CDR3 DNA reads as TGTGCCAGCAGCCCTGCCCGGGCCGGGAACACAGATACGCAGTATTTT.

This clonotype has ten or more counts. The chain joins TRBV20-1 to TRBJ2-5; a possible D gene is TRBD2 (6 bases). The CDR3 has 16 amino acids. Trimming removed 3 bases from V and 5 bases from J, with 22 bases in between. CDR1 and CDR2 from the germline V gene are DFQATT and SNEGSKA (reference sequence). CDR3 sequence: CSASSPLAGTHETQYF. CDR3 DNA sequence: TGCAGTGCTAGTAGCCCCCTGGCGGGAACTCATGAGACCCAGTACTTC.

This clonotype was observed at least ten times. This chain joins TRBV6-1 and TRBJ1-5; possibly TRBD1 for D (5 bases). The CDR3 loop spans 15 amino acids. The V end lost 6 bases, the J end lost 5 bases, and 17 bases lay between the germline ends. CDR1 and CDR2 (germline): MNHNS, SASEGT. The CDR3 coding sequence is TGTGCCAGCAGACCGGGAGGGAGGGACTATCAGCCCCAGCATTTT. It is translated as CASRPGGRDYQPQHF.

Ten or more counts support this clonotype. CDR3 sequence: CASSFFGQQETQYF. CDR3 DNA sequence: TGTGCCAGCAGCTTCTTTGGACAGCAAGAGACCCAGTACTTC. The rearrangement joins TRBV7-9 to TRBJ2-5; a weak D match, TRBD1 (6 bases). CDR3 length equals 14 residues. V was clipped by 3 bases and J by 2 bases, with 10 bases between them. In germline, CDR1 is SEHNR, CDR2 FQNEAQ (reference sequence).

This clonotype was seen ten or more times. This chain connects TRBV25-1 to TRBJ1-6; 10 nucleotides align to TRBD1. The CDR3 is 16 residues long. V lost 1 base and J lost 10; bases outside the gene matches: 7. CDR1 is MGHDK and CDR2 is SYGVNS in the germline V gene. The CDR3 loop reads CASSELGTGEDSPLHF. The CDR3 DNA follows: TGTGCCAGCAGTGAATTGGGGACAGGGGAGGACTCACCCCTCCACTTT.

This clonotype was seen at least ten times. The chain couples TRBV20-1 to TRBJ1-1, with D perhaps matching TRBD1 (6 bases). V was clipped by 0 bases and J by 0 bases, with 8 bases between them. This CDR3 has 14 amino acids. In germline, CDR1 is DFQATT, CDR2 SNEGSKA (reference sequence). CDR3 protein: CSARDGTLNTEAFF. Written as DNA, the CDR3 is TGCAGTGCTAGAGACGGGACATTGAACACTGAAGCTTTCTTT.

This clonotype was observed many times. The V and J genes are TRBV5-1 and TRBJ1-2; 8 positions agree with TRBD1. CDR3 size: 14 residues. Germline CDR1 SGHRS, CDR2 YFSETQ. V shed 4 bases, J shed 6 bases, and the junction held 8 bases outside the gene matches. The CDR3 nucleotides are TGCGCCAGCAGCGTCCCATCAGGGGGCCATGGCTACACCTTC. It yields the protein CASSVPSGGHGYTF.

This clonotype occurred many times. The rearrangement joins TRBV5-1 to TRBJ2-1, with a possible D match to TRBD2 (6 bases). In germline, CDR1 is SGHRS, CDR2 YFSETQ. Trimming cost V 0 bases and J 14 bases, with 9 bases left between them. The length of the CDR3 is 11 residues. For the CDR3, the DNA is TGCGCCAGCAGCTTGGTGGGGGAGGAGTTCTTC. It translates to CASSLVGEEFF.

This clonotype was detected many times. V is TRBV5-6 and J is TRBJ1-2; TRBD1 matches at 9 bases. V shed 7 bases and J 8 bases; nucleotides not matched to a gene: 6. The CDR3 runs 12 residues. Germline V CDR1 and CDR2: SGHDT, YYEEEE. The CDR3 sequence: CASGTGIRGYTF. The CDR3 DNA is TGTGCCAGCGGGACAGGGATCAGAGGCTACACCTTC. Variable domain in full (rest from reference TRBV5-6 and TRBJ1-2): DAGVTQSPTHLIKTRGQQVTLRCSPKSGHDTVSWYQQALGQGPQFIFQYYEEEERQRGNFPDRFSGHQFPNYSSELNVNALLLGDSALYLCASGTGIRGYTFGSGTRLTVV.

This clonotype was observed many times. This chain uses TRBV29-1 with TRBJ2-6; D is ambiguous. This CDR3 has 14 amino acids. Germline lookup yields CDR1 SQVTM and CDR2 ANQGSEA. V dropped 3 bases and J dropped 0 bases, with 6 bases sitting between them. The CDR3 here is CSVDTASGANVLTF. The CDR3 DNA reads TGCAGCGTTGACACAGCCTCTGGGGCCAACGTCCTGACTTTC.

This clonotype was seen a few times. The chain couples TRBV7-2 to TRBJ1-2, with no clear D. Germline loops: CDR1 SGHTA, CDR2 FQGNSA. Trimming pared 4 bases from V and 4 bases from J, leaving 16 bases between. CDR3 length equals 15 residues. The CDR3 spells CASSYRPGEFYGYTF. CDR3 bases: TGTGCCAGCAGCTACAGACCAGGCGAATTCTATGGCTACACCTTC.

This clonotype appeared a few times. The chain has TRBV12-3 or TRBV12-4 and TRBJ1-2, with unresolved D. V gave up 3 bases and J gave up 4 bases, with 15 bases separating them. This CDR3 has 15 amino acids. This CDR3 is CASSFNDLRVYGYTF. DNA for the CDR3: TGTGCCAGCAGTTTCAACGACTTGAGGGTCTATGGCTACACCTTC.

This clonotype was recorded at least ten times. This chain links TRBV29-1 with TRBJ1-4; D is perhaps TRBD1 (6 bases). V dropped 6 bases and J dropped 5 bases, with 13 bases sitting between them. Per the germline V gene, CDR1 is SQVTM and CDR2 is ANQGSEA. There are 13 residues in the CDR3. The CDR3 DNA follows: TGCAGCGTCTACAGGGAGGGGAATGAAAAACTGTTTTTT. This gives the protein CSVYREGNEKLFF.

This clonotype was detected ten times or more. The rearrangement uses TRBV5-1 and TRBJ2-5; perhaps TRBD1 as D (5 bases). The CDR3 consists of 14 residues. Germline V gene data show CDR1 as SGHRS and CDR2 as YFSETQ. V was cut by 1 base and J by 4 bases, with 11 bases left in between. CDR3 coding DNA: TGCGCCAGCAGCTTGATGGACACCATAGAGACCCAGTACTTC. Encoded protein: CASSLMDTIETQYF.

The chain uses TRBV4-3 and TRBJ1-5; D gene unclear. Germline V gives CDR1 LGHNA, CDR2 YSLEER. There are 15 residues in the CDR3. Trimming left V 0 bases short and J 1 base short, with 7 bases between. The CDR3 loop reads CASSQEMRSNQPQHF. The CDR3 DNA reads TGCGCCAGCAGCCAAGAAATGAGGAGCAATCAGCCCCAGCATTTT.

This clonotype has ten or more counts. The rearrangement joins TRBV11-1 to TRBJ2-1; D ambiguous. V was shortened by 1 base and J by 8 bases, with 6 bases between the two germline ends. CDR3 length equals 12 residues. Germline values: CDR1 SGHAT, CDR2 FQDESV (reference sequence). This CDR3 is CASSLGVDEQFF. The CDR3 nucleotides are TGTGCCAGCAGCTTAGGTGTCGATGAGCAGTTCTTC. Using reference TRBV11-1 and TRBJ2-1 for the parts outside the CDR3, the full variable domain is EAEVAQSPRYKITEKSQAVAFWCDPISGHATLYWYRQILGQGPELLVQFQDESVVDDSQLPKDRFSAERLKGVDSTLKIQPAELGDSAMYLCASSLGVDEQFFGPGTRLTVL.

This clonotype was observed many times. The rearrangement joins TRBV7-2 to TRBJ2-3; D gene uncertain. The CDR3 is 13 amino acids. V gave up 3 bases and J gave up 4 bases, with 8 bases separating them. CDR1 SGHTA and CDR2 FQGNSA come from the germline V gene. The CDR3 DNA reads TGTGCCAGCAGCTTTAACCAAGCAGATACGCAGTATTTT. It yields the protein CASSFNQADTQYF. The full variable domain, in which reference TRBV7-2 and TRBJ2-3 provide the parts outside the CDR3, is GAGVSQSPSNKVTEKGKDVELRCDPISGHTALYWYRQSLGQGLEFLIYFQGNSAPDKSGLPSDRFSAERTGGSVSTLTIQRTQQEDSAVYLCASSFNQADTQYFGPGTRLTVL.

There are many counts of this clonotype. The DNA of the CDR3 is TGTGCCAGCAGCTTAGTAGCGGGGGACTTATACAATGAGCAGTTCTTC. This encodes CASSLVAGDLYNEQFF. The V and J genes are TRBV7-9 and TRBJ2-1; 9 bases agree with TRBD2. V lost 1 base to trimming and J lost 4 bases; unmatched junction nucleotides: 5. CDR3 length: 16 amino acids. In germline, CDR1 is SEHNR, CDR2 FQNEAQ (reference sequence).

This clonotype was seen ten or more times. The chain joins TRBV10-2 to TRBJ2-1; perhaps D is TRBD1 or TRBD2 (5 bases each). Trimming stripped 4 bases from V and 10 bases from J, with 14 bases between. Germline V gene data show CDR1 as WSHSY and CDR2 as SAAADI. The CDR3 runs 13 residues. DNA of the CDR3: TGCGCCAGCAGTGGGGACCATCTATCGGAGCAGTTCTTC. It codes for CASSGDHLSEQFF.

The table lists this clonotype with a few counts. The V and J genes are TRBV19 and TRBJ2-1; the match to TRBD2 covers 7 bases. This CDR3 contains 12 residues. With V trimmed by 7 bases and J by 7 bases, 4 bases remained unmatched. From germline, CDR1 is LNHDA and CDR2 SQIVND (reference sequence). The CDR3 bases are TGTGCCAGTACCCGGCGGGGGAATGAGCAGTTCTTC. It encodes CASTRRGNEQFF.

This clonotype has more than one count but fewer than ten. Here the CDR3 reads CAISENQGAAYEQYF. Written as DNA, the CDR3 is TGTGCCATCAGTGAGAACCAGGGGGCGGCCTACGAGCAGTACTTC. This chain joins TRBV10-3 and TRBJ2-7, with TRBD1 matching 8 bases. Germline CDR1 ENHRY, CDR2 SYGVKD. The CDR3 length is 15 residues. V was pared by 2 bases and J by 2 bases, with 5 bases of the junction left unmatched.

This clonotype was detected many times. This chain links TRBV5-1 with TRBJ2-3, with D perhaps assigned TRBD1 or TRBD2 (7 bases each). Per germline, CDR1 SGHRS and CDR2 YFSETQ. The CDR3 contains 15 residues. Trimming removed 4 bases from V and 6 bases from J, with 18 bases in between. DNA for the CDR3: TGCGCCAGCAGCGAGGACAGGACTAGTTTTGATACGCAGTATTTT. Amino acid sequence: CASSEDRTSFDTQYF.

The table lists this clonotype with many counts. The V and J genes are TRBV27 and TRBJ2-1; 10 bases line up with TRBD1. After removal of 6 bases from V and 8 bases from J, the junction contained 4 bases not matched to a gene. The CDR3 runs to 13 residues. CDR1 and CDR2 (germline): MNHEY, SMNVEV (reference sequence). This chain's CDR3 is CASSPGQGYEQFF. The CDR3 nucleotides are TGTGCCAGCAGCCCGGGACAGGGGTATGAGCAGTTCTTC.

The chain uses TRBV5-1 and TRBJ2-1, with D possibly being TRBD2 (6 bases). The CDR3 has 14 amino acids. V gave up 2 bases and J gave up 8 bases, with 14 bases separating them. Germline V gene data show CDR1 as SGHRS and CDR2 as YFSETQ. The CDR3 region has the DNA TGCGCCAGCAGCTTCCTGACTAGTATCCATGAGCAGTTCTTC. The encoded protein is CASSFLTSIHEQFF. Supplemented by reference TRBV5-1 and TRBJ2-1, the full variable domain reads KAGVTQTPRYLIKTRGQQVTLSCSPISGHRSVSWYQQTPGQGLQFLFEYFSETQRNKGNFPGRFSGRQFSNSRSEMNVSTLELGDSALYLCASSFLTSIHEQFFGPGTRLTVL.